This TCR beta chain was profiled in a study of a mutant IDH1 vaccine in newly diagnosed glioma. Study-wide background: Therapy received beforehand was radiotherapy, temozolomide, or both, with most patients given both.

The method was immunoSEQ multiplex PCR; TCRdb's version includes in-frame clones alone and lacks a portion of them. The table records some 70,000 clones, 79% of them present only once. Time point specified: baseline, week 1 (first vaccination visit). Treatment here: pre-vaccination baseline after standard-of-care therapy. Each astrocytoma in the donors was new, WHO grade 3 or 4, IDH1-mutant and ATRX-lost. Trimming removed 5 bases from V and 0 bases from J, with 11 bases in between. Looked up from germline, CDR1 is MNHNY and CDR2 is SVGAGI (reference sequence). There are 15 residues in the CDR3. The material was PBMCs, obtained from a glioma patient treated with radiotherapy, temozolomide or both. The sequence was obtained from a man aged 50 to 59 with glioma. The rearrangement joins TRBV6-6 to TRBJ2-1; D remains unclear. In nucleotides, the CDR3 is TGTGCCAGCAGTCCGGGCCTTAGCTCCTACAATGAGCAGTTCTTC. This encodes CASSPGLSSYNEQFF.